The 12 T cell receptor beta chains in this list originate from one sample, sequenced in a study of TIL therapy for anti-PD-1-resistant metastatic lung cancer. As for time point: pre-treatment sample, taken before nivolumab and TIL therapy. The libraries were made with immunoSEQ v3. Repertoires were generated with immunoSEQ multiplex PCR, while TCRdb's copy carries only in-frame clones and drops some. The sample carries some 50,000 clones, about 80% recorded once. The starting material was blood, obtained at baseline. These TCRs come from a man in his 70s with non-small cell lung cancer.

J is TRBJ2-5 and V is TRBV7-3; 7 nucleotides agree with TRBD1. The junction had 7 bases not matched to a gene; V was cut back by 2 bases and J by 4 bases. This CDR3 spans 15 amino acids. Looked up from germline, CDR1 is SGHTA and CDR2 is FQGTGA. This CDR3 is CASSLSSTGRETQYF. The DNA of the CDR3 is TGTGCCAGCAGCTTATCTTCGACAGGGCGAGAGACCCAGTACTTC.

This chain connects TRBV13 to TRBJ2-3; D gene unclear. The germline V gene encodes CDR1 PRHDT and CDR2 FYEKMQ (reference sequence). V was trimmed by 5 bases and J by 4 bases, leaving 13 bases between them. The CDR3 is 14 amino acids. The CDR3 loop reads CASSPRSWADTQYF. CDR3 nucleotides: TGTGCCAGCAGCCCCAGATCCTGGGCAGATACGCAGTATTTT.

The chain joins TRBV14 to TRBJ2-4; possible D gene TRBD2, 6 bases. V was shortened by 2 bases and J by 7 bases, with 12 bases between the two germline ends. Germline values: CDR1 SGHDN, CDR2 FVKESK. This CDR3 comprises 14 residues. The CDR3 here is CASSQRGAGNIQYF. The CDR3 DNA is TGTGCCAGCAGCCAACGCGGGGCGGGGAACATTCAGTACTTC.

CDR3 sequence: CASFSSGNTIYF. The CDR3 DNA reads as TGTGCCAGTTTTTCCTCTGGAAACACCATATATTTT. The rearrangement joins TRBV28 to TRBJ1-3; D not certain. The CDR3 runs 12 residues. The germline V gene has CDR1 MDHEN and CDR2 SYDVKM. Trimming took 9 bases from V and 0 from J, leaving 6 bases between them.

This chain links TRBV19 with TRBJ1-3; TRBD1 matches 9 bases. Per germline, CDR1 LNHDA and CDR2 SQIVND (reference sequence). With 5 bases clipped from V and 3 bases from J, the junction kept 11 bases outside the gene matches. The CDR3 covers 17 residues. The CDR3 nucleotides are TGTGCCAGTAGTTCCCCGTTCCGGACAGGGGATGGAAACACCATATATTTT. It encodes CASSSPFRTGDGNTIYF.

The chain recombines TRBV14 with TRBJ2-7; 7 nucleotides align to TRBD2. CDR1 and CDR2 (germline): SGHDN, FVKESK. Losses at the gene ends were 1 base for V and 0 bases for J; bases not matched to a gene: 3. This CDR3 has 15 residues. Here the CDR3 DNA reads TGTGCCAGCAGCCAAGGGTGGGAGGGCTCCTACGAGCAGTACTTC. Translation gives CASSQGWEGSYEQYF. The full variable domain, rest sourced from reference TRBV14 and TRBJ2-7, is EAGVTQFPSHSVIEKGQTVTLRCDPISGHDNLYWYRRVMGKEIKFLLHFVKESKQDESGMPNNRFLAERTGGTYSTLKVQPAELEDSGVYFCASSQGWEGSYEQYFGPGTRLTVT.

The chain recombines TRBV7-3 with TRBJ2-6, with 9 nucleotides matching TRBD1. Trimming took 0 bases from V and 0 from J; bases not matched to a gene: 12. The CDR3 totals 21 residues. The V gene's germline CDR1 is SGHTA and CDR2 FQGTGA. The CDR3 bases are TGTGCCAGCAGCTTAACGTTCATGGGACAGGGATCCCACTCTGGGGCCAACGTCCTGACTTTC. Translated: CASSLTFMGQGSHSGANVLTF.

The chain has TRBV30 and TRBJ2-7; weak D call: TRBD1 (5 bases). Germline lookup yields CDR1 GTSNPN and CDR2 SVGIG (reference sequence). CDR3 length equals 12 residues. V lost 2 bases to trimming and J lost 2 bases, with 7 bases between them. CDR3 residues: CAWSKDTYEQYF. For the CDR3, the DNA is TGTGCCTGGAGTAAGGACACCTACGAGCAGTACTTC. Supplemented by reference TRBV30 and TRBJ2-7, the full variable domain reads SQTIHQWPATLVQPVGSPLSLECTVEGTSNPNLYWYRQAAGRGLQLLFYSVGIGQISSEVPQNLSASRPQDRQFILSSKKLLLSDSGFYLCAWSKDTYEQYFGPGTRLTVT.

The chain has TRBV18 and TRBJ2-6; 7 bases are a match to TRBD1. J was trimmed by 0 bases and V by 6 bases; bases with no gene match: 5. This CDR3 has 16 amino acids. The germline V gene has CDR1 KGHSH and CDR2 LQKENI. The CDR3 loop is CASSGQLPSGANVLTF. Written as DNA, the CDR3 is TGTGCCAGCTCGGGACAGCTCCCCTCTGGGGCCAACGTCCTGACTTTC.

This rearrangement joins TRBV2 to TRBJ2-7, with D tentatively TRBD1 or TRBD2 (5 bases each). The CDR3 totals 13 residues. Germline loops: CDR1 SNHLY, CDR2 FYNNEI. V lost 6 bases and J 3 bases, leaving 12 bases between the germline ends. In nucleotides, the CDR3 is TGTGCCAGCAGGGGGACCGACCACTACGAGCAGTACTTC. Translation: CASRGTDHYEQYF.

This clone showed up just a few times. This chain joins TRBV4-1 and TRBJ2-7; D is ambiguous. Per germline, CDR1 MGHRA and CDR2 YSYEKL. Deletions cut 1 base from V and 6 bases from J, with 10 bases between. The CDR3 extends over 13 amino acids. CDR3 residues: CASSQGLRVEQYF. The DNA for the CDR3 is TGCGCCAGCAGCCAAGGATTAAGGGTCGAGCAGTACTTC.

The CDR3 loop reads CASSFGQGNKNIQYF. The CDR3 bases are TGCGCCAGCAGCTTCGGACAGGGCAACAAAAACATTCAGTACTTC. This chain connects TRBV5-1 to TRBJ2-4; 8 nucleotides agree with TRBD1. The trim removed 2 bases at V and 3 bases at J, leaving 4 bases unmatched. CDR1 is SGHRS, CDR2 YFSETQ, per germline. This CDR3 is built from 15 residues.